The entry below gives a single TCR beta chain sequence along with its context. The CDR3 consists of 13 residues. Germline lookup yields CDR1 SGHDN and CDR2 FVKESK. V dropped 0 bases and J dropped 9 bases, with 9 bases sitting between them. The sample belongs to a study of blood T cell repertoires in COVID-19. About the study: Sample material is recorded as cDNA or gDNA derived from T cells, B-cell-depleted T cells, or PBMCs.

The table came from immunoSEQ multiplex PCR; TCRdb's copy has only in-frame clones and leaves some out. This table holds over 70,000 clones, around 76% found once. The gene calls are TRBV14 and TRBJ2-1; D gene uncertain. This clonotype was obtained from a man in his 70s with active or convalescent COVID-19. Sample: peripheral blood. The CDR3 here is CASSQEFSSEQFF. CDR3 coding DNA: TGTGCCAGCAGCCAAGAATTTAGCTCTGAGCAGTTCTTC.